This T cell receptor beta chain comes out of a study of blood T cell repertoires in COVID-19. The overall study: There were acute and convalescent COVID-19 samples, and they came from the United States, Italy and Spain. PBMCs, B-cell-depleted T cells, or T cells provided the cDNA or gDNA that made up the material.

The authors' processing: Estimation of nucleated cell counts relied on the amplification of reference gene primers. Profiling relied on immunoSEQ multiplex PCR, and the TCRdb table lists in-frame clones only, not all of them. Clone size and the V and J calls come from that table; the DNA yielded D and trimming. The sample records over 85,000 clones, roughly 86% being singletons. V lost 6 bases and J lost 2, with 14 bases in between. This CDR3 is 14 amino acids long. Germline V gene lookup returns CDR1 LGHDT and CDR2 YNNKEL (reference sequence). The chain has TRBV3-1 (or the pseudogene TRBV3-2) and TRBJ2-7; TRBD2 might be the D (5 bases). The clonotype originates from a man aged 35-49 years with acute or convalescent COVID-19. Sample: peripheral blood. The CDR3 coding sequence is TGTGCCAGCAGTCGGGGATGGGAAACCTACGAGCAGTACTTC. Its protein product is CASSRGWETYEQYF.